Below, 24 T cell receptor beta chains from the same sample are listed, as sequenced in a study of cytomegalovirus exposure and HLA in healthy donors. Produced via immunoSEQ multiplex PCR; TCRdb's table is partial and in-frame only. The sample has 150,000 to 200,000 clones; less than 95% are singletons. The sequenced sample consisted of PBMCs. These receptors were taken from a woman between 18 and 30 years old in good health and CMV-seropositive.

This rearrangement joins TRBV2 to TRBJ2-5; 8 nucleotides line up with TRBD1. This CDR3 region has 14 residues. In germline, CDR1 is SNHLY, CDR2 FYNNEI. The V gene end was trimmed by 6 bases and the J gene end by 7 bases; junction bases not matched to a gene: 10. CDR3 residues: CASSERTGQGTQYF. Here the CDR3 DNA reads TGTGCCAGCAGCGAGCGGACAGGGCAGGGGACCCAGTACTTC.

The CDR3 spells CASSELERGIYNEQFF. CDR3 sequence (DNA): TGTGCCAGCAGCGAGCTCGAGCGGGGGATATACAATGAGCAGTTCTTC. This chain links TRBV6-6 with TRBJ2-1; TRBD2 matches 8 bases. The germline gives CDR1 MNHNY, CDR2 SVGAGI (reference sequence). Losses at the gene ends were 6 bases for V and 4 bases for J; bases not matched to a gene: 11. This CDR3 has 16 amino acids.

Only a few counts were recorded for this clone. The chain recombines TRBV7-2 with TRBJ2-7; TRBD1 aligns across 7 bases. V shed 1 base, J shed 1 base, and the junction held 1 base outside the gene matches. CDR1 is SGHTA and CDR2 is FQGNSA in the germline V gene. The CDR3 covers 14 residues. Here the CDR3 reads CASSLVQGSYEQYF. In DNA, the CDR3 is TGTGCCAGCAGCTTAGTACAGGGGTCCTACGAGCAGTACTTC. The complete variable domain, with remaining parts taken from reference TRBV7-2 and TRBJ2-7, reads GAGVSQSPSNKVTEKGKDVELRCDPISGHTALYWYRQSLGQGLEFLIYFQGNSAPDKSGLPSDRFSAERTGGSVSTLTIQRTQQEDSAVYLCASSLVQGSYEQYFGPGTRLTVT.

This chain joins TRBV7-8 and TRBJ2-1, with 7 bases aligning to TRBD1. This CDR3 contains 14 residues. The junction had 7 bases not matched to a gene; V was cut back by 6 bases and J by 5 bases. Germline assignment: CDR1 SGHVS and CDR2 FQNEAQ. The CDR3 sequence: CASRDRTGNNEQFF. The DNA for the CDR3 is TGTGCCAGCAGGGATAGGACAGGTAACAATGAGCAGTTCTTC.

The rearrangement uses TRBV5-6 and TRBJ1-2; unclear D gene. Germline V gives CDR1 SGHDT, CDR2 YYEEEE. V was clipped by 4 bases and J by 5 bases, with 9 bases between them. This CDR3 has 12 residues. The CDR3 loop reads CASSEGSYGYTF. In DNA, the CDR3 is TGTGCCAGCAGCGAGGGTAGTTATGGCTACACCTTC.

This rearrangement joins TRBV5-6 to TRBJ1-5, with D unresolved. From germline, CDR1 is SGHDT and CDR2 YYEEEE. The ends were cut back, 5 bases at V and 4 bases at J, with 13 bases in the middle. CDR3 size: 14 residues. CDR3 loop: CASSRWWENQPQHF. The DNA for the CDR3 is TGTGCCAGCAGTCGGTGGTGGGAGAATCAGCCCCAGCATTTT. Filled out from reference TRBV5-6 and TRBJ1-5, the complete variable domain reads DAGVTQSPTHLIKTRGQQVTLRCSPKSGHDTVSWYQQALGQGPQFIFQYYEEEERQRGNFPDRFSGHQFPNYSSELNVNALLLGDSALYLCASSRWWENQPQHFGDGTRLSIL.

The rearrangement joins TRBV15 to TRBJ2-2; the match to TRBD2 covers 12 bases. V trimming: 1 base; J trimming: 4 bases; junction bases outside the gene matches: 7. This CDR3 has 18 amino acids. Germline CDR1 LNHNV, CDR2 YYDKDF (reference sequence). The CDR3: CATSRGYLAGGGTGELFF. CDR3 DNA: TGTGCCACCAGCAGAGGATACCTAGCGGGAGGGGGCACCGGGGAGCTGTTTTTT.

V usage is TRBV25-1 and J usage is TRBJ2-4, with 8 bases that match TRBD2. Germline V gives CDR1 MGHDK, CDR2 SYGVNS. V lost 9 bases to trimming and J lost 6 bases; unmatched junction nucleotides: 4. CDR3 length: 12 amino acids. CDR3 DNA sequence: TGTGCCAGTTCCAGCGGGAGAAACATTCAGTACTTC. Translated, it gives CASSSGRNIQYF.

The sample holds a few counts of this clone. The rearrangement links TRBV19 to TRBJ1-5, with 7 bases matching TRBD1. The J segment lost 4 bases and the V segment lost 6 bases, leaving 3 bases of the junction unmatched. Germline loops: CDR1 LNHDA, CDR2 SQIVND (reference sequence). The CDR3 length is 13 residues. The chain's CDR3 is CASSATGNQPQHF. CDR3 DNA sequence: TGTGCCAGTAGCGCGACAGGGAATCAGCCCCAGCATTTT.

The chain carries TRBV7-2 and TRBJ1-1; the D is unclear. The CDR3 runs to 13 residues. V gave up 4 bases and J gave up 0 bases, with 6 bases separating them. In germline, CDR1 is SGHTA, CDR2 FQGNSA. This CDR3 is CASSSGMNTEAFF. CDR3 bases: TGTGCCAGCAGCTCGGGGATGAACACTGAAGCTTTCTTT.

This rearrangement joins TRBV5-1 to TRBJ2-2; D ambiguous. The CDR3 extends over 11 amino acids. The V end was cut by 2 bases, the J end by 7 bases, with 3 bases between. The germline CDR1 and CDR2 sequences are SGHRS and YFSETQ. The CDR3 DNA reads as TGCGCCAGCAGCTTCGGCGGGGAGCTGTTTTTT. Its translation is CASSFGGELFF.

The gene calls are TRBV28 and TRBJ1-4; 9 bases map to TRBD1. Germline CDR1 MDHEN, CDR2 SYDVKM. V lost 5 bases, J lost 6 bases, and 4 bases stayed unmatched. This CDR3 has 14 amino acids. CDR3 coding DNA: TGTGCCAGCAGTACGACAGGGGGAGATGAAAAACTGTTTTTT. This gives the protein CASSTTGGDEKLFF. Combining the CDR3 with reference TRBV28 and TRBJ1-4 gives the whole variable domain DVKVTQSSRYLVKRTGEKVFLECVQDMDHENMFWYRQDPGLGLRLIYFSYDVKMKEKGDIPEGYSVSREKKERFSLILESASTNQTSMYLCASSTTGGDEKLFFGSGTQLSVL.

V usage is TRBV27 and J usage is TRBJ2-7; 12 nucleotides match TRBD2. This CDR3 contains 15 residues. In germline, CDR1 is MNHEY, CDR2 SMNVEV (reference sequence). Trimming at V came to 6 bases and at J to 6 bases, leaving 9 bases not matched to a gene. CDR3 nucleotides: TGTGCCAGCAGGGACCTGACTAGCGGGAGATCCGAGCAGTACTTC. Encoded protein: CASRDLTSGRSEQYF.

This clone was counted between two and nine times. The chain couples TRBV10-1 to TRBJ1-6, with 9 bases fitting TRBD1. Germline CDR1 is WNHNN and CDR2 is SYGVQD (reference sequence). Unmatched junction bases numbered 3, after V lost 5 bases and J lost 7 bases. The CDR3 is 14 amino acids. The CDR3 DNA is TGCGCCAGCAGTCGGGGACAGGGAAATTCACCCCTCCACTTT. Protein sequence: CASSRGQGNSPLHF.

The V and J genes are TRBV5-3 and TRBJ1-4, with 7 bases fitting TRBD1. TRBV5-3 counts as an open reading frame of uncertain function. V lost 3 bases, J lost 6 bases, and 14 bases stayed unmatched. CDR3 length: 17 residues. The CDR3: CARSSTGTVEVDEKLFF. CDR3 DNA sequence: TGTGCCAGAAGCTCCACCGGGACAGTGGAGGTGGATGAAAAACTGTTTTTT.

V is TRBV5-1 and J is TRBJ1-1, with 7 bases that match TRBD1. The germline V gene encodes CDR1 SGHRS and CDR2 YFSETQ. V gave up 4 bases and J gave up 0 bases; unmatched junction bases: 18. This CDR3 is built from 19 residues. CDR3: CASSQRILDDRVVNTEAFF. The CDR3 DNA is TGCGCCAGCAGCCAACGTATATTGGATGACAGGGTAGTGAACACTGAAGCTTTCTTT.

The gene calls are TRBV6-5 and TRBJ1-2; TRBD1 matches at 7 bases. The germline V gene encodes CDR1 MNHEY and CDR2 SVGAGI. The CDR3 runs 15 residues. V lost 2 bases and J lost 7; bases outside the gene matches: 10. CDR3 coding DNA: TGTGCCAGCAGTTACAACCCCACAGGGGTGGGTGGCTACACCTTC. Translated, it gives CASSYNPTGVGGYTF.

This clone was seen once. CDR3 sequence (DNA): TGTGCCAGCAGTTTACGTGGACTAGCGGGAGAAGGTTTAGCAGATACGCAGTATTTT. This sequence encodes CASSLRGLAGEGLADTQYF. The gene calls are TRBV27 and TRBJ2-3; 13 bases line up with TRBD2. The CDR3 is made up of 19 amino acids. CDR1 is MNHEY, CDR2 SMNVEV, per germline (reference sequence). With 2 bases clipped from V and 4 bases from J, the junction kept 12 bases outside the gene matches.

The chain combines TRBV6-6 with TRBJ2-5, with a possible D match to TRBD2 (5 bases). The CDR3 length is 13 residues. V was pared by 8 bases and J by 2 bases, with 12 bases between. Germline V gives CDR1 MNHNY, CDR2 SVGAGI (reference sequence). The CDR3 region is CASRPGIQETQYF. The CDR3 nucleotides are TGTGCCAGCCGGCCCGGGATTCAAGAGACCCAGTACTTC.

V gene TRBV18 combines with J gene TRBJ2-7; 7 bases map to TRBD1. The CDR3 is 15 residues long. CDR1 is KGHSH, CDR2 LQKENI, per germline. Germline trimming cut 2 bases from V and 2 bases from J; bases unmatched to any gene: 6. In DNA form, the CDR3 reads TGTGCCAGCTCACCAGAGACAGGGATTCCCTACGAGCAGTACTTC. It codes for CASSPETGIPYEQYF.

J is TRBJ2-1 and V is TRBV9, with unresolved D. V dropped 0 bases and J dropped 3 bases, with 7 bases sitting between them. Germline assignment: CDR1 SGDLS and CDR2 YYNGEE. CDR3 length equals 14 residues. The CDR3 sequence is CASSVGRFYNEQFF. CDR3 nucleotide sequence: TGTGCCAGCAGCGTAGGTAGATTCTACAATGAGCAGTTCTTC.

The chain links TRBV5-4 to TRBJ1-2, with 12 nucleotides matching TRBD1. CDR1 and CDR2 from the germline V gene are SGHNT and YYREEE (reference sequence). The junction had 5 bases not matched to a gene; V was cut back by 2 bases and J by 6 bases. This CDR3 is 15 amino acids long. CDR3 sequence reads: CASSLSGTGGDGYTF. The CDR3 nucleotides are TGTGCCAGCAGCTTATCCGGGACAGGGGGCGATGGCTACACCTTC.

This clone was picked up one time. The rearrangement links TRBV4-1 to TRBJ1-2; 7 nucleotides match TRBD1. Germline trimming cut 3 bases from V and 0 bases from J; bases unmatched to any gene: 10. The germline gives CDR1 MGHRA, CDR2 YSYEKL. The CDR3 runs 17 residues. The CDR3: CASSQVFGDRANYGYTF. The CDR3 coding sequence is TGCGCCAGCAGCCAGGTTTTTGGGGACAGAGCTAACTATGGCTACACCTTC.

In this sample, this clone turned up many times. The rearrangement joins TRBV2 to TRBJ2-7; 13 bases align to TRBD2. V gave up 6 bases and J gave up 0 bases; unmatched junction bases: 14. The CDR3 runs 19 residues. Germline V lookup: CDR1 SNHLY, CDR2 FYNNEI. The chain's CDR3 is CASRARTSGGVSSSYEQYF. DNA of the CDR3: TGTGCCAGCAGGGCCCGGACTAGCGGGGGAGTTTCAAGCTCCTACGAGCAGTACTTC.